The 14 T cell receptor beta chains presented below share a single source sample, sequenced in a study of T-cell memory formation after mild COVID-19 (dated by TCRdb to 2020 to 2023). The library was obtained by 5' RACE. TCRdb shows the sequencer as Illumina NovaSeq 6000. Using fastp at Q25 and MiXCR, TCRdb reprocessed the public reads and kept productive beta chains. Each record represents a unique CDR3 protein, reported with the most common genes and DNA among its rows. The sample contains 150,000 to 200,000 distinct CDR3 sequences, more than 14% of them found a single time. The ten largest make up 13% to 15% of the sample. Input material: PBMCs or a T cell subset sorted from them (not recorded which). The origin of the receptors is an adult woman who had mild COVID-19 (a few samples of this study predate the infection). The sample titles of this study are shuffled in the database, so cell type and time point are left out; the donor was told from shared clones.

The chain combines TRBV12-3 or TRBV12-4 with TRBJ2-2; D ambiguous. The CDR3 spans 13 residues. Trimming shortened V by 4 bases and J by 4 bases, and 7 bases separated the two germline ends. CDR3: CASSWYSTGELFF. CDR3 DNA sequence: TGTGCCAGCAGTTGGTACAGCACCGGGGAGCTGTTTTTT.

V is TRBV12-3 or TRBV12-4 and J is TRBJ2-3; TRBD1 matches at 7 bases. V lost 6 bases, J lost 4 bases, and 1 base stayed unmatched. The CDR3 has 12 residues. The CDR3 region has the DNA TGTGCCAGCAGACAGGGGTCAGATACGCAGTATTTT. Its protein product is CASRQGSDTQYF.

This chain uses TRBV29-1 with TRBJ2-5; D call uncertain. Germline V gene lookup returns CDR1 SQVTM and CDR2 ANQGSEA. The CDR3 runs 10 residues. Trimming removed 7 bases from V and 4 bases from J, with 7 bases in between. CDR3 nucleotide sequence: TGCAGCGCTGGTGCAGAGACCCAGTACTTC. This gives the protein CSAGAETQYF. The full variable domain, in which reference TRBV29-1 and TRBJ2-5 provide the parts outside the CDR3, is SAVISQKPSRDICQRGTSLTIQCQVDSQVTMMFWYRQQPGQSLTLIATANQGSEATYESGFVIDKFPISRPNLTFSTLTVSNMSPEDSSIYLCSAGAETQYFGPGTRLLVL.

Only a few counts were recorded for this clonotype. The genes are TRBV4-2 and TRBJ2-7, with 8 positions matching TRBD2. V lost 0 bases to trimming and J lost 3 bases; unmatched junction nucleotides: 4. Per germline, CDR1 LGHNA and CDR2 YNFKEQ. This CDR3 contains 15 residues. CDR3 in amino acids: CASSQEERGFYEQYF. For the CDR3, the DNA is TGTGCCAGCAGCCAAGAGGAGCGGGGGTTCTACGAGCAGTACTTC.

This clonotype has a handful of counts. The CDR3 reads CASSTPGRPEQFF. Here the CDR3 DNA reads TGTGCCAGCAGTACCCCCGGGAGGCCGGAGCAGTTCTTC. The J gene is TRBJ2-1, the V gene TRBV6-5; 7 nucleotides align to TRBD2. Germline trimming cut 5 bases from V and 10 bases from J; bases unmatched to any gene: 8. From germline, CDR1 is MNHEY and CDR2 SVGAGI. The CDR3 loop spans 13 amino acids.

This clonotype was counted only a few times. The chain combines TRBV5-6 with TRBJ2-5; 14 nucleotides align to TRBD2. This CDR3 is 17 amino acids long. V was clipped by 0 bases and J by 3 bases; unmatched bases: 4. Germline V lookup: CDR1 SGHDT, CDR2 YYEEEE. CDR3 bases: TGTGCCAGCAGCTTGGGGACTAGCGGGAGGTTAGAAGAGACCCAGTACTTC. Translation gives CASSLGTSGRLEETQYF. Together with reference TRBV5-6 and TRBJ2-5, the CDR3 gives the full variable domain: DAGVTQSPTHLIKTRGQQVTLRCSPKSGHDTVSWYQQALGQGPQFIFQYYEEEERQRGNFPDRFSGHQFPNYSSELNVNALLLGDSALYLCASSLGTSGRLEETQYFGPGTRLLVL.

The chain carries TRBV7-9 and TRBJ1-1; D perhaps matches TRBD1 (6 bases). This CDR3 is 14 amino acids long. V was cut by 7 bases and J by 1 base, with 13 bases left in between. Germline CDR1 SEHNR, CDR2 FQNEAQ (reference sequence). The CDR3 bases are TGTGCCAGCAATGATTGGGGGGCGAACACTGAAGCTTTCTTT. This sequence encodes CASNDWGANTEAFF.

This clonotype was seen at least ten times. This chain connects TRBV24-1 to TRBJ2-1; D ambiguous. CDR3 length: 15 amino acids. The V end was cut by 4 bases, the J end by 6 bases, with 15 bases between. Germline CDR1 reads KGHDR; CDR2 reads SFDVKD. The CDR3 DNA reads as TGTGCCACCAGTGACACCCGGGCGGACGGCAATGAGCAGTTCTTC. This sequence encodes CATSDTRADGNEQFF.

The V and J genes are TRBV4-3 and TRBJ2-7, with TRBD2 matching 10 bases. Losses at the gene ends were 1 base for V and 13 bases for J; bases not matched to a gene: 16. Germline CDR1 and CDR2: LGHNA and YSLEER. The CDR3 is made up of 16 amino acids. CDR3 coding DNA: TGCGCCAGCAGCCAAGTTTTTAGGCTAGCGGGAGTCCCGACCTACTTC. It translates to CASSQVFRLAGVPTYF.

This clonotype was picked up a small number of times. V and J are TRBV20-1 and TRBJ1-2; 7 positions agree with TRBD1. This CDR3 comprises 12 residues. The germline gives CDR1 DFQATT, CDR2 SNEGSKA (reference sequence). V shed 4 bases, J shed 3 bases, and the junction held 2 bases outside the gene matches. DNA of the CDR3: TGCAGTGCTAAGGGACAGTACTATGGCTACACCTTC. Translating it yields CSAKGQYYGYTF.

As for this clonotype: The junction shows a germline mismatch at one end, possibly a read error. The V gene is TRBV7-7, the J gene TRBJ2-2; D remains ambiguous. There are 13 residues in the CDR3. Germline-derived CDR1 and CDR2 are SSHAT and FNYEAQ (reference sequence). CDR3 DNA: TGTGCTAGCAGCTTATCCCGAACCGGGGAGCTGTTTTTT. This sequence encodes CASSLSRTGELFF.

The V and J genes are TRBV9 and TRBJ2-3; 9 bases agree with TRBD1. Germline CDR1 SGDLS, CDR2 YYNGEE. This CDR3 is 16 amino acids long. V shed 4 bases, J shed 2 bases, and the junction held 8 bases outside the gene matches. Here the CDR3 DNA reads TGTGCCAGCAGCCCATACGGGACAGGGAACACAGATACGCAGTATTTT. Protein: CASSPYGTGNTDTQYF.

The chain joins TRBV11-2 to TRBJ2-1; TRBD2 aligns across 11 bases. V was clipped by 5 bases and J by 4 bases; unmatched bases: 7. Germline V gene lookup returns CDR1 SGHAT and CDR2 FQNNGV. The CDR3 spans 16 residues. CDR3 DNA: TGTGCCAGCAGCCCCTCCGGGACTAGCGGATACAATGAGCAGTTCTTC. Amino acid sequence: CASSPSGTSGYNEQFF.

The table lists this clonotype with a few counts. This sequence joins TRBV7-2 and TRBJ1-6; D unresolved. Germline V CDR1 and CDR2: SGHTA, FQGNSA. The CDR3 contains 16 residues. The V end lost 3 bases, the J end lost 0 bases, and 9 bases lay between the germline ends. CDR3 in DNA: TGTGCCAGCAGCTTGACCCATAGCTCCTATAATTCACCCCTCCACTTT. Its protein product is CASSLTHSSYNSPLHF.